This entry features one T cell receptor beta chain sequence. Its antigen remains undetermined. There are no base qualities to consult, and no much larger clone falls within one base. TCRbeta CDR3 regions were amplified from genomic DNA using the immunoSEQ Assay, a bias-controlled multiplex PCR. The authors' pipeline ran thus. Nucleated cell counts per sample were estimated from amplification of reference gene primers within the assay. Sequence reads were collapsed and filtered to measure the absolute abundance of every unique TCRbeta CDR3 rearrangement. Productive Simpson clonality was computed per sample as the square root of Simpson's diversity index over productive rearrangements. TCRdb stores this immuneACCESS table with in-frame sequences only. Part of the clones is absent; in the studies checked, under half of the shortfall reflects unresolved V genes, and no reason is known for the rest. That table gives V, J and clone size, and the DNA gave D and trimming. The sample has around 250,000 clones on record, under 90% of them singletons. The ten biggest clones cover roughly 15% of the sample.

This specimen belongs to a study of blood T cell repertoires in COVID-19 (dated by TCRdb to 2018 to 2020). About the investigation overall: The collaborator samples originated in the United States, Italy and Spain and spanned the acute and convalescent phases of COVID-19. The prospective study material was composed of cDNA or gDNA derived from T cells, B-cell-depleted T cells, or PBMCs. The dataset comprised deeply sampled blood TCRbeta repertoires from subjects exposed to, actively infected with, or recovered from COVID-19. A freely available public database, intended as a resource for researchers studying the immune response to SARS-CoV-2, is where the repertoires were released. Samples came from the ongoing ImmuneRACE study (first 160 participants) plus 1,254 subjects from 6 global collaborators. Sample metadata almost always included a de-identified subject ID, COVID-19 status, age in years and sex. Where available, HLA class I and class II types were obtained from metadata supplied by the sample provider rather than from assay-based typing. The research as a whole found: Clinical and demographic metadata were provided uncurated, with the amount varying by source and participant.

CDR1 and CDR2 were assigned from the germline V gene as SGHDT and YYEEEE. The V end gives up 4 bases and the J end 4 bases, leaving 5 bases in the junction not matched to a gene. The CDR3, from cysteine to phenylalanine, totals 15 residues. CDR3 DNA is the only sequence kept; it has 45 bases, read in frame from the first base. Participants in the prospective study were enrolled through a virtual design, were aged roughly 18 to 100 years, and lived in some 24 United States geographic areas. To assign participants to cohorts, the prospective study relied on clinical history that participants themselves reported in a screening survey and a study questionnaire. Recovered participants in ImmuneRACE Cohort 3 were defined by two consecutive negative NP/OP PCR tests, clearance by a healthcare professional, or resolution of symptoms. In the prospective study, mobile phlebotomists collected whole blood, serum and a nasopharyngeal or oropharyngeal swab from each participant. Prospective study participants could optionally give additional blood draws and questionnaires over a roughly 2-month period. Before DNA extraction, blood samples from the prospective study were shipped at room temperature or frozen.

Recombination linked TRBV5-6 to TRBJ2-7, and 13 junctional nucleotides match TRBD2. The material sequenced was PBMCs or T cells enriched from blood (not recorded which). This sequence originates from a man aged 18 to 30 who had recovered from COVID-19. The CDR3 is CASSVGLAGTYEQYF. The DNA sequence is TGTGCCAGCAGCGTGGGACTAGCGGGAACTTACGAGCAGTACTTC.